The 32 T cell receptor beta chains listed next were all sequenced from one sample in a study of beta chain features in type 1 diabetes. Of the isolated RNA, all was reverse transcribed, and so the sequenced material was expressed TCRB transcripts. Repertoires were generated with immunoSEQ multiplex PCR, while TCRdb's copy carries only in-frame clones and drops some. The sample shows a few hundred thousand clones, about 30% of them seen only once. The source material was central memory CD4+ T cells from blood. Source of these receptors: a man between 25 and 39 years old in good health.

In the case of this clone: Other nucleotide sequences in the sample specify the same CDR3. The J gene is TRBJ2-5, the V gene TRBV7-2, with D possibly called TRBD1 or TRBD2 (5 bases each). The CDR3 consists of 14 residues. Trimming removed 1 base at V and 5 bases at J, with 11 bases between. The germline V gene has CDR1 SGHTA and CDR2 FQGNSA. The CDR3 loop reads CASSLEGGTETQYF. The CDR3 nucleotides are TGTGCCAGCAGCTTAGAGGGTGGGACGGAGACCCAGTACTTC.

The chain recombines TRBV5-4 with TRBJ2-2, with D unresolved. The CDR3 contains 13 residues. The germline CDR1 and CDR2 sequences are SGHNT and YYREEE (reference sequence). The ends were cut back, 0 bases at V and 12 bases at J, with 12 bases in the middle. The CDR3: CASSLGLDKKLFF. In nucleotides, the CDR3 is TGTGCCAGCAGCTTGGGTCTAGACAAAAAGCTGTTTTTT.

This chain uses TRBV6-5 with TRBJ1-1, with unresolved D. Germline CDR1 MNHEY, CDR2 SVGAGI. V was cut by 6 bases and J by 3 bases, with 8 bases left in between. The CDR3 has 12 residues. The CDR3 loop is CASRKSDTEAFF. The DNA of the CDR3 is TGTGCCAGCAGGAAGAGCGACACTGAAGCTTTCTTT.

The CDR3: CASSRVGGQGNSPLHF. The CDR3 coding sequence is TGTGCCAGTAGCAGAGTTGGGGGACAGGGGAATTCACCCCTCCACTTT. The chain combines TRBV19 with TRBJ1-6; TRBD1 agrees at 10 bases. CDR1 is LNHDA, CDR2 SQIVND, per germline (reference sequence). The CDR3 runs to 16 residues. After removal of 6 bases from V and 7 bases from J, the junction contained 9 bases not matched to a gene.

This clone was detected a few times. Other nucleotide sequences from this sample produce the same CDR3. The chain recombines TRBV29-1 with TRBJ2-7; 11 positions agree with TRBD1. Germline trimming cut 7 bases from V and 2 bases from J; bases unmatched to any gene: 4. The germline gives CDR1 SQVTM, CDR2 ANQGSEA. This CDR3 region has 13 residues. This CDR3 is CSGQGQGAYEQYF. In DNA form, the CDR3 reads TGCAGCGGACAGGGACAGGGGGCCTACGAGCAGTACTTC.

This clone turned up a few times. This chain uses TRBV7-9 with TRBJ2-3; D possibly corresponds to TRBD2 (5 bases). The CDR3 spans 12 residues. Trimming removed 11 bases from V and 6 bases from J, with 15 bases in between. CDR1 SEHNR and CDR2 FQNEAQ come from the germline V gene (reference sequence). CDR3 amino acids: CAPEGPGDTQYF. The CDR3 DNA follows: TGTGCCCCTGAGGGTCCGGGGGATACGCAGTATTTT.

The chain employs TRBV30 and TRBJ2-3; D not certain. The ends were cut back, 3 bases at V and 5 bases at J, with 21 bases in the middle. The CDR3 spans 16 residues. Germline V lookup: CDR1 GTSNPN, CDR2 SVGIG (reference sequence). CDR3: CAWSTPPGRRLDTQYF. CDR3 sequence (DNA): TGTGCCTGGAGCACTCCTCCGGGCCGCAGGTTAGATACGCAGTATTTT.

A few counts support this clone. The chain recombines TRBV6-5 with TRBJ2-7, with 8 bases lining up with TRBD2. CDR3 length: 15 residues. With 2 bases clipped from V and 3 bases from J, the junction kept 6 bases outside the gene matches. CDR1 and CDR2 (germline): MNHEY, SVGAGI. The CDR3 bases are TGTGCCAGCAGTTACGGTAGTAGCGGGGACTACGAGCAGTACTTC. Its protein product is CASSYGSSGDYEQYF.

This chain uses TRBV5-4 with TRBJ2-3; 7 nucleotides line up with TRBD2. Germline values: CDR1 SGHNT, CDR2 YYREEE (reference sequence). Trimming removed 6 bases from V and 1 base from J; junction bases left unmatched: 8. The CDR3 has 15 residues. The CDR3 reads CASTVERGGTDTQYF. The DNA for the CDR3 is TGTGCCAGCACCGTAGAGCGGGGTGGCACAGATACGCAGTATTTT.

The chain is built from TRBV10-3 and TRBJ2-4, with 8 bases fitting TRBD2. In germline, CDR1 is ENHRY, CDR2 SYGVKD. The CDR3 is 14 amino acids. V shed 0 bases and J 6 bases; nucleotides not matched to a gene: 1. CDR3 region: CAISESLAGNIQYF. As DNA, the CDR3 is TGTGCCATCAGTGAGTCCCTAGCGGGAAACATTCAGTACTTC.

CDR3 amino acids: CSAASYGYTF. The CDR3 DNA follows: TGCAGTGCTGCATCATATGGCTACACCTTC. The V call is TRBV20-1, the J call TRBJ1-2; D is unclear. There are 10 residues in the CDR3. Trimming took 5 bases from V and 5 from J, leaving 6 bases between them. CDR1 DFQATT and CDR2 SNEGSKA come from the germline V gene (reference sequence).

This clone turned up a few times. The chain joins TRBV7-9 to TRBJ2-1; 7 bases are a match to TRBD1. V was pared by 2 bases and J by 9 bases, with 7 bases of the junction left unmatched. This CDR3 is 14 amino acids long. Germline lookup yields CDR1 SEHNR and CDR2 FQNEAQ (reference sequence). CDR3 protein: CASSLRDRSSEQFF. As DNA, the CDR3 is TGTGCCAGCAGCTTAAGGGACAGAAGTAGTGAGCAGTTCTTC.

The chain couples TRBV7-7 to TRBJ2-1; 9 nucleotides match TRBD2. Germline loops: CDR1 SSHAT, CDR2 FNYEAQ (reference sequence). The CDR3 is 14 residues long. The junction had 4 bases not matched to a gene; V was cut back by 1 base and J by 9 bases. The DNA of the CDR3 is TGTGCCAGCAGCTTAGGAGCGGGAGGCGGTGAGCAGTTCTTC. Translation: CASSLGAGGGEQFF.

The CDR3 bases are TGTGCCAGCAGCTTAGATGACCTAGCGGGAGAGACCCAGTACTTC. It encodes CASSLDDLAGETQYF. The rearrangement joins TRBV11-2 to TRBJ2-5, with 8 bases identical to TRBD2. The junction had 4 bases not matched to a gene; V was cut back by 0 bases and J by 4 bases. Germline assignment: CDR1 SGHAT and CDR2 FQNNGV. The CDR3 has 15 residues.

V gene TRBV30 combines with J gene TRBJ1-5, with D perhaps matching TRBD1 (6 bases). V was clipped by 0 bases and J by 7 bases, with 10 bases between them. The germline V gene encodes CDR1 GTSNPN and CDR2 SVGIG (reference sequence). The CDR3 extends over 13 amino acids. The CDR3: CAWSVGGGQPQHF. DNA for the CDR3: TGTGCCTGGAGTGTGGGGGGCGGGCAGCCCCAGCATTTT.

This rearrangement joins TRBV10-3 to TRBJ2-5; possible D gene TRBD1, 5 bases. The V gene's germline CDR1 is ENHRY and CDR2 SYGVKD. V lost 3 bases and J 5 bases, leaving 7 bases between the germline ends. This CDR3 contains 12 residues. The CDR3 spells CAISDQGETQYF. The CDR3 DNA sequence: TGTGCCATCAGTGACCAGGGTGAGACCCAGTACTTC.

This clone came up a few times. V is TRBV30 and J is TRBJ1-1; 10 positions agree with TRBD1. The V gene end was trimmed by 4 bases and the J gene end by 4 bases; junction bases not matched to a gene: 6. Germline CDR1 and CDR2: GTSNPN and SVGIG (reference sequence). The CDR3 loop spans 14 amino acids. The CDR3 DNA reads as TGTGCCTGGACCCCGGGGACAGGGGTCACTGAAGCTTTCTTT. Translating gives CAWTPGTGVTEAFF.

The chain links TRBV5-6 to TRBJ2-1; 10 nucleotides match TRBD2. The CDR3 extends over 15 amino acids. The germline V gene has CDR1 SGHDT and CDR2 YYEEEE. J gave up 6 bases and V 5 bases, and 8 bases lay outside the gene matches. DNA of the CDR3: TGTGCCAGCAGTTTTACTAGCGGGATTCTCAATGAGCAGTTCTTC. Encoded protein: CASSFTSGILNEQFF.

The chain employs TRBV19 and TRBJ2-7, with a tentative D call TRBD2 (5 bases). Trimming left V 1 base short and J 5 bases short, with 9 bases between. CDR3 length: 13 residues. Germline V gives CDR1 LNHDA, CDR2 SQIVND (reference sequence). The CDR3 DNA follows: TGTGCCAGTAGTATAGCGGGAAGGAACGAGCAGTACTTC. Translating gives CASSIAGRNEQYF.

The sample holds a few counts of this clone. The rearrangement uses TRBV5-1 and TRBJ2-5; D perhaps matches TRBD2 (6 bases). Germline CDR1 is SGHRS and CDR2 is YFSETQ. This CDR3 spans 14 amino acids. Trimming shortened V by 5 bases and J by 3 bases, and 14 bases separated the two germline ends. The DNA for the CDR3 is TGCGCCAGCAGTTTCGCGGGGTTGGAAGAGACCCAGTACTTC. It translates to CASSFAGLEETQYF.

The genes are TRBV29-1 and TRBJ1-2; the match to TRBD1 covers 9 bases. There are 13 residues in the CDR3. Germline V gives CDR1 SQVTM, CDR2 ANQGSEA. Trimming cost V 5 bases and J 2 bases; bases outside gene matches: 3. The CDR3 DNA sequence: TGCAGCGTTACAGGGGGCATCAACTATGGCTACACCTTC. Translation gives CSVTGGINYGYTF. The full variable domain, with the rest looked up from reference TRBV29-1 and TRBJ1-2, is SAVISQKPSRDICQRGTSLTIQCQVDSQVTMMFWYRQQPGQSLTLIATANQGSEATYESGFVIDKFPISRPNLTFSTLTVSNMSPEDSSIYLCSVTGGINYGYTFGSGTRLTVV.

The CDR3 DNA follows: TGTGCCAGCAGCCGAGACAACTCCTACGAGCAGTACTTC. This sequence encodes CASSRDNSYEQYF. The V gene is TRBV7-9, the J gene TRBJ2-7; no clear D. This CDR3 region has 13 residues. CDR1 is SEHNR, CDR2 FQNEAQ, per germline (reference sequence). Trimming cost V 5 bases and J 0 bases, with 8 bases left between them.

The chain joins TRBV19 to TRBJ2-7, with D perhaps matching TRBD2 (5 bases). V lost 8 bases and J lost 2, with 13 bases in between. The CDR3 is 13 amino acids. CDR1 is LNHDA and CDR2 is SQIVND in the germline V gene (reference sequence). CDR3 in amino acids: CASGKRETYEQYF. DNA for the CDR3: TGTGCCAGTGGGAAACGGGAAACCTACGAGCAGTACTTC.

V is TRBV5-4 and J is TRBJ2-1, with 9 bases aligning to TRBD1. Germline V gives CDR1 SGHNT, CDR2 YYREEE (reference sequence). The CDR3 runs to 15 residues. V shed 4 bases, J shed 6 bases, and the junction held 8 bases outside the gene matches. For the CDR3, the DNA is TGTGCCAGCAGCACACGACAGGGGGACTTCAATGAGCAGTTCTTC. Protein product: CASSTRQGDFNEQFF.

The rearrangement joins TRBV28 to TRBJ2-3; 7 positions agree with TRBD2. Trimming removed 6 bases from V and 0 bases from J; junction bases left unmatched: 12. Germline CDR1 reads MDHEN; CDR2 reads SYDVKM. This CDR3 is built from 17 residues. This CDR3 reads CASSLINPGLSTDTQYF. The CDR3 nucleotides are TGTGCCAGCAGCCTTATTAACCCGGGACTAAGCACAGATACGCAGTATTTT.

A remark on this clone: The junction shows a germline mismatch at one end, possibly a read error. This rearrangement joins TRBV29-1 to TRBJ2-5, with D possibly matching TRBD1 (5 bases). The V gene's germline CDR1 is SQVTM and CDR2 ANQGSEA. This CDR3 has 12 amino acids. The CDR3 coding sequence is TGCAGCGTTAAAGAAGGGGAAGAGACCCAGTACTTC. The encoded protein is CSVKEGEETQYF.

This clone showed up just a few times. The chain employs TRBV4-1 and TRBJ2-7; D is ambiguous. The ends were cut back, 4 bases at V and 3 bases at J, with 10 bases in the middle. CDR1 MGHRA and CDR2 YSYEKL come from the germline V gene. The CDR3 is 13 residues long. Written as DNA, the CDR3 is TGCGCCAGCAGCCCATCGTCGAACTACGAGCAGTACTTC. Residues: CASSPSSNYEQYF.

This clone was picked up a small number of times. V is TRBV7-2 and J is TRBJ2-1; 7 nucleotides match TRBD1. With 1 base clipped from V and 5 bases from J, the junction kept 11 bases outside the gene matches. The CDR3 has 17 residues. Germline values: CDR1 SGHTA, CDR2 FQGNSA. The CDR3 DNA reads TGTGCCAGCAGCTTAGGTAGGGCCAGGGGGAAGAACAATGAGCAGTTCTTC. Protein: CASSLGRARGKNNEQFF. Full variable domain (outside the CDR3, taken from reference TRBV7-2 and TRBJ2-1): GAGVSQSPSNKVTEKGKDVELRCDPISGHTALYWYRQSLGQGLEFLIYFQGNSAPDKSGLPSDRFSAERTGGSVSTLTIQRTQQEDSAVYLCASSLGRARGKNNEQFFGPGTRLTVL.

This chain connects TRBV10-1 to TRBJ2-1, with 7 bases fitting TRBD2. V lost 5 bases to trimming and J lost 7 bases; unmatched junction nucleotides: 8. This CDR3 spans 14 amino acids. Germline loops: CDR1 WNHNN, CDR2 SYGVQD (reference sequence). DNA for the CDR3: TGCGCCAGCAGTAGCGCGACTAGCAGGAATGAGCAGTTCTTC. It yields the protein CASSSATSRNEQFF.

DNA of the CDR3: TGTGCCAGCAGCTTAGACCCCGGTTTAAGCGAGCAGTACTTC. It yields the protein CASSLDPGLSEQYF. This chain links TRBV11-2 with TRBJ2-7; no firm D call. The CDR3 is 14 amino acids. With 0 bases removed from V and 6 bases from J, the gap between germline ends came to 12 bases. Germline values: CDR1 SGHAT, CDR2 FQNNGV.

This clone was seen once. The CDR3 loop is CASGGGPLFGYTF. The CDR3 DNA sequence: TGTGCCAGCGGAGGAGGGCCTTTATTCGGCTACACCTTC. This chain uses TRBV2 with TRBJ1-2; unclear D gene. Trimming took 8 bases from V and 8 from J, leaving 18 bases between them. Germline V lookup: CDR1 SNHLY, CDR2 FYNNEI. This CDR3 is built from 13 residues.

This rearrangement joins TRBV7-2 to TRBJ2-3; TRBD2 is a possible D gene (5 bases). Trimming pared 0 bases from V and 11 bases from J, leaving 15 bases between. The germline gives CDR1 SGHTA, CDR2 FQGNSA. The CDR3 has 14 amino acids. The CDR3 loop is CASSLAGSPWRQYF. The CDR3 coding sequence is TGTGCCAGCAGCTTAGCAGGGAGCCCATGGAGGCAGTATTTT.